This TCR beta chain was captured in a study of blood T cell repertoires in COVID-19 (dated by TCRdb to 2019 to 2021). Concerning the study at large: Collaborator samples came from the United States, Italy and Spain and covered acute and convalescent phases of COVID-19. Where available, HLA class I and class II types were taken from metadata supplied by the sample provider and were not determined by assay-based typing. Subjects who had been exposed to COVID-19, were actively infected with it, or had recovered from it provided the deeply sampled blood TCRbeta repertoires that made up the dataset. The repertoires were released in a freely available public database intended as a resource for research on the immune response to SARS-CoV-2. Nearly every sample came with metadata listing a de-identified subject ID, COVID-19 status, age in years and sex. The samples were drawn from the first 160 participants of the ongoing ImmuneRACE study and from 950 to 1,500 subjects provided by 6 global collaborators. The material from the prospective study consisted of cDNA or gDNA derived from T cells, B-cell-depleted T cells, or PBMCs.

The immunoSEQ Assay, a bias-controlled multiplex PCR, was used to amplify TCRbeta CDR3 regions from genomic DNA. For the original study's pipeline: The number of nucleated cells in each sample was estimated by amplification of reference gene primers within the assay. To quantify the absolute abundance of each unique TCRbeta CDR3 rearrangement, sequence reads were collapsed and filtered. Productive Simpson clonality was computed per sample as the square root of Simpson's diversity index over productive rearrangements. TCRdb retrieved this table from immuneACCESS and kept in-frame rearrangements only. Not all clones are present; in checked studies, unresolved V genes account for under half, and no reason is known for the remainder. The V and J calls and clone size are taken from that table; D and trimming were inferred from the DNA. Here the sample has 170,000 or so clones; more than 85% occur a single time. Jointly, the top ten make up approximately 0.6% of the sample.

The germline V gene (reference sequence) supplies CDR1 MNHEY and CDR2 SMNVEV. Trimming takes 4 bases off V and 7 bases off J; junction bases not matched to a gene: 8. From cysteine to phenylalanine, the CDR3 is 14 amino acids long. Of all the DNA, just the CDR3 is kept, 42 bases in frame from base 1. What the research found in general, with its limitations: Clinical and demographic metadata were provided uncurated, with the amount varying by source and participant.

At one collaborating source in Seattle, patients were enrolled during active infection and were followed longitudinally through the course of disease. Whole blood was collected in K2EDTA tubes by collaborating institutions according to the institutions' own protocols. For TCRbeta analysis, collaborators shipped samples in one of three forms: frozen whole blood, isolated PBMCs, or DNA extracted from either of those sample types. As to this clone: Its antigen target is currently unknown. It has no much larger one-base neighbor in the sample; base qualities were not kept.

This sequence originates from a man aged 60 to 69 with COVID-19, enrolled during active disease. The sample consisted of peripheral blood. This chain joins TRBV27 to TRBJ2-7; a stretch of 9 junction bases matches TRBD1. In nucleotide form, the sequence is TGTGCCAGCAGTTACAAGGGACAGGGTTTAGAGCAGTACTTC. It encodes CASSYKGQGLEQYF.